This is a list of T cell receptor beta chains from one sample in a study of brain T cells in children with intractable seizures. Sequencing used immunoSEQ multiplex PCR; TCRdb keeps in-frame clones, though not all of them. This sample has under 150,000 clones, with roughly 94% found just once. The material was peripheral blood, obtained at surgery. The receptors here all came from a boy younger than two with hemimegalencephaly and intractable seizures. The CDR3 runs from the conserved cysteine through the conserved F or W. A D gene is named only where the DNA matches it firmly. A row's size may be missing; if present it is once, few, many or a size class.

TRBJ2-2,NA,TRBV7-3,TRBD1,TGTGCCAGCAGCACCACGGACAGGGTGAACACCGGGGAGCTGTTTTTT,CASSTTDRVNTGELFF
TRBJ1-1,NA,TRBV5-1,NA,TGCGCCAGCAGCTTCGGAGACGGCCCGAACACTGAAGCTTTCTTT,CASSFGDGPNTEAFF
TRBJ2-1,once,TRBV13,NA,TGTGCCAGCAGCCAGGTCCCGGGACCAGGGTATGGTGAGCAGTTCTTC,CASSQVPGPGYGEQFF
TRBJ2-1,NA,TRBV9,NA,TGTGCCAGCAGCGTAGGGGGGTCCTACAATGAGCAGTTCTTC,CASSVGGSYNEQFF
TRBJ2-3,once,TRBV19,TRBD2,TGTGCCAGTGGGGTTAGCGGGAACACAGATACGCAGTATTTT,CASGVSGNTDTQYF
TRBJ1-3,few,TRBV21-1,NA,TGTGCCAGCAGCATCGGGACAGCCGGAAACACCATATATTTT,CASSIGTAGNTIYF
TRBJ2-7,NA,TRBV19,TRBD1,TGTGCCAGTAGACAGACAGGGGACCGCGAGCAGTACTTC,CASRQTGDREQYF
TRBJ2-1,NA,TRBV7-2,NA,TGTGCCAGCAGCTCCTGGGGGACCTACAATGAGCAGTTCTTC,CASSSWGTYNEQFF
TRBJ2-7,NA,TRBV7-3,TRBD1,TGTGCCAGCGGGGGACAGGGGCGCCCCCAGGGAGAGCAGTACTTC,CASGGQGRPQGEQYF
TRBJ1-5,few,TRBV28,TRBD1,TGTGCCAGCAGTCACCGACAGGGCTCAGGCAATCAGCCCCAGCATTTT,CASSHRQGSGNQPQHF
TRBJ1-2,NA,TRBV28,NA,TGTGCCAGCAGTTTTTTGGGCAGTTATGGCTACACCTTC,CASSFLGSYGYTF
TRBJ1-5,NA,TRBV5-1,NA,TGCGCCAGCAGCTTGGCGGGGGGGGCTCAGCCCCAGCATTTT,CASSLAGGAQPQHF
TRBJ1-1,NA,TRBV6-1,NA,TGTGCCAGCAGTGAAACAGGAGGCATGAACACTGAAGCTTTCTTT,CASSETGGMNTEAFF
TRBJ2-1,NA,TRBV4-1,NA,TGCGCCAGCAGCCAAGATATGATCCGTGTGGCGGACGACAATGAGCAGTTCTTC,CASSQDMIRVADDNEQFF
TRBJ2-6,NA,TRBV7-2,TRBD1,TGTGCCAGCACGGGACAGGGGAGCCCTGGGGCCAACGTCCTGACTTTC,CASTGQGSPGANVLTF
TRBJ1-1,NA,TRBV27,NA,TGTGCCAGCAGTTTATCCGGGGGGGCTATGAACACTGAAGCTTTCTTT,CASSLSGGAMNTEAFF
TRBJ2-3,NA,TRBV19,TRBD2,TGTGCCAGTAGGGAATGGCTAGCGGCAGATACGCAGTATTTT,CASREWLAADTQYF
TRBJ2-2,NA,TRBV11-2,TRBD2,TGTGCCAGCAGGCCTAGCGGGACCAACACCGGGGAGCTGTTTTTT,CASRPSGTNTGELFF
TRBJ1-6,NA,TRBV7-8,NA,TGTGCCAGCAGGTCGATTGGACAGACCTATAATTCACCCCTCCACTTT,CASRSIGQTYNSPLHF
TRBJ2-7,NA,TRBV9,TRBD1,TGTGCCAGCAGCTACAGGGGGCACGGGGAGCAGTACTTC,CASSYRGHGEQYF
TRBJ1-5,NA,TRBV21-1,NA,TGTGCCAGCAGCAAAGGGGGCGCCGGATATAGCAATCAGCCCCAGCATTTT,CASSKGGAGYSNQPQHF
TRBJ2-4,NA,TRBV9,TRBD2,TGTGCCAGCAGCGTAGTAGCGGGAGGGCGTGACATTCAGTACTTC,CASSVVAGGRDIQYF
TRBJ2-1,NA,TRBV27,TRBD1,TGTGCCAGCAGTTCCGGGACAGGGTTAGCGAATGAGCAGTTCTTC,CASSSGTGLANEQFF
TRBJ2-6,NA,TRBV18,NA,TGTGCCAGCTCACCAAAGACAGGGACTAGCTCTGGGGCCAACGTCCTGACTTTC,CASSPKTGTSSGANVLTF
TRBJ2-5,NA,TRBV2,TRBD2,TGTGCCAGCAGTGTTGCGGGAGGGCCGGCGGAGACCCAGTACTTC,CASSVAGGPAETQYF
TRBJ2-4,NA,TRBV6-2/TRBV6-3,NA,TGTGCCAGCAGTTACTCGATGCGCAGGGGAATTGGGGGCATTCAGTACTTC,CASSYSMRRGIGGIQYF
TRBJ2-1,NA,TRBV7-2,TRBD2,TGTGCCAGCAGCTTAGGGGGCGGGAGAGTTTCCGGTGAGCAGTTCTTC,CASSLGGGRVSGEQFF
TRBJ2-1,once,TRBV3-1/TRBV3-2,NA,TGTGCCAGCAGTCCCCTCCTGGGAGTCTCGGTGGGGCAGTTCTTC,CASSPLLGVSVGQFF
TRBJ2-5,NA,TRBV11-2,NA,TGTGCCAGCAGCTTAGGTGGGGGTTACCAAGAGACCCAGTACTTC,CASSLGGGYQETQYF
TRBJ2-2,once,TRBV27,NA,TGTGCCAGCAGGGCGGCGCAGAACACCGGGGAGCTGTTTTTT,CASRAAQNTGELFF
TRBJ2-7,NA,TRBV6-6,NA,TGTGCCAGCAGTTACTCGATTCAGGGCTACGAGCAGTACTTC,CASSYSIQGYEQYF
TRBJ1-1,NA,TRBV6-2/TRBV6-3,TRBD1,TGTGCCAGCAGTTGGACAGGTCTGGTCACTGAAGCTTTCTTT,CASSWTGLVTEAFF
TRBJ2-1,NA,TRBV14,TRBD1,TGTGCCAGCAGCCTGGGACAGTTCCATGAGCAGTTCTTC,CASSLGQFHEQFF
TRBJ2-2,NA,TRBV4-2,TRBD2,TGTGCCAGCAGCCAAGAGGCTAGCGGGAGGGCGAACACCGGGGAGCTGTTTTTT,CASSQEASGRANTGELFF
TRBJ2-5,NA,TRBV5-1,NA,TGCGCCAGCAGCTTGGTTTCAGCGGGCCAGGGGACGCCGGCAGGGCAGTACTTC,CASSLVSAGQGTPAGQYF
TRBJ1-1,NA,TRBV28,TRBD1,TGTGCCAGCACGACAGGGCACACTGAAGCTTTCTTT,CASTTGHTEAFF
TRBJ2-1,NA,TRBV7-9,TRBD2,TGTGCCAGCAGCCCGAGGGGCCTAGCGGGAGGACCTGAGCAGTTCTTC,CASSPRGLAGGPEQFF
TRBJ2-2,NA,TRBV19,TRBD2,TGTGCCAGTAGTATAAGCGGTCGGGGACTAGCGGGGCCCAAGGCCGGGGAGCTGTTTTTT,CASSISGRGLAGPKAGELFF
TRBJ2-3,NA,TRBV9,NA,TGTGCCAGCAGCGTATCGGGGCACGCGGATACGCAGTATTTT,CASSVSGHADTQYF
TRBJ2-7,NA,TRBV12-2,NA,TGTGCAAGTGGAACCTCGACAGAGGCACTCTCCTACGAGCAGTACTTC,CASGTSTEALSYEQYF
TRBJ1-1,NA,TRBV7-2,TRBD1,TGTGCCAGCAGCTCAGGGGGCTCCAACACTGAAGCTTTCTTT,CASSSGGSNTEAFF
TRBJ1-1,NA,TRBV30,NA,TGTGCCTGGAGAGAAAATGGGCGGGTATTGCGGGCTTTCTTT,CAWRENGRVLRAFF
TRBJ2-3,NA,TRBV5-1,TRBD2,TGCGCCAGCAGCGATTTAGCGGGAGCCAGTACAGATACGCAGTATTTT,CASSDLAGASTDTQYF
TRBJ2-7,NA,TRBV5-4,NA,TGTGCCAGCAGCTTGGAGTCACAGGGAGTATACGAGCAGTACTTC,CASSLESQGVYEQYF
TRBJ1-1,once,TRBV29-1,NA,TGCAGCGTTGAAAGGAGGATGAACACTGAAGCTTTCTTT,CSVERRMNTEAFF
TRBJ2-7,NA,TRBV7-8,TRBD2,TGTGCCAGCAGCCGACTAGCGGGAGGCCCCCCCTACGAGCAGTACTTC,CASSRLAGGPPYEQYF
TRBJ1-3,NA,TRBV5-1,TRBD1,TGCGCCAGCAGCTTAGACAGGGTCTCTGGAAACACCATATATTTT,CASSLDRVSGNTIYF
TRBJ1-1,NA,TRBV11-3,TRBD1,TGTGCCAGCAGCTTCCCAGGGGGGTCGAGGGGCACTGAAGCTTTCTTT,CASSFPGGSRGTEAFF
TRBJ2-2,once,TRBV5-6,NA,TGTGCCAGCAGCTTGGCGGCCCGGTGGGTTACCGGGGAGCTGTTTTTT,CASSLAARWVTGELFF
TRBJ2-2,once,TRBV7-2,NA,TGTGCCAGCAGCCCCAACACGGCGAGAACCGGGGAGCTGTTTTTT,CASSPNTARTGELFF
TRBJ2-5,NA,TRBV10-3,NA,TGTGCCATCAGTGAGTCGCGTGGGGAGACCCAGTACTTC,CAISESRGETQYF